Below, one T cell receptor (beta chain) is given with its context. The antigen remains undetermined. CDR3 size: 15 residues. Trimming cost V 0 bases and J 8 bases, with 14 bases left between them. Germline CDR1 MNHEY, CDR2 SVGAGI. The sample comes from a study of OX40 agonist ivuxolimab in advanced cancers. Findings of the study overall: CD8+ T cells (on average) carried more expanded clones than CD4+ T cells. Some of the nonresponding patients also showed low levels of normalized T-cell clonal expansion.

Data came from immunoSEQ multiplex PCR; TCRdb stores just in-frame clones and leaves some out. The table has 70,000 to 95,000 clones, 90% seen once; the top ten hold about 0.3%. The chain recombines TRBV6-5 with TRBJ1-5; D gene ambiguous. The TCR was taken from an adult with an advanced solid tumor such as melanoma, head and neck, liver or kidney cancer. Sample: CD4+ or CD8+ T cells sorted from blood, taken in a trial of the OX40 agonist ivuxolimab. The CDR3 bases are TGTGCCAGCAGTTACTCCGGCAGACCTCAGGAGCCCCAGCATTTT. The encoded protein is CASSYSGRPQEPQHF.